The 23 T cell receptor beta chains reported below all come from one sample, sequenced in a study of siplizumab effects on memory and regulatory T cells. Sequencing was performed with immunoSEQ multiplex PCR; in TCRdb, only in-frame clones are kept and a portion is missing. The table has approximately 100,000 clones, about 94% seen once. The sequenced sample was non-Treg CD4+ T cells sorted from blood. The receptors were sampled from a human donor in good health.

In DNA, the CDR3 is TGTGCCAGCAGTTACGGGCCTTCTGGAAACACCATATATTTT. Encoded protein: CASSYGPSGNTIYF. This chain uses TRBV6-5 with TRBJ1-3; D call uncertain. The V end lost 2 bases, the J end lost 1 base, and 6 bases lay between the germline ends. The CDR3 is 14 residues long. Germline lookup yields CDR1 MNHEY and CDR2 SVGAGI.

The chain combines TRBV28 with TRBJ2-2; D unclear. The germline V and J ends were trimmed by 3 bases and 2 bases, with 10 bases remaining between them. The CDR3 runs to 15 residues. Germline V gene lookup returns CDR1 MDHEN and CDR2 SYDVKM. The chain's CDR3 is CASSFWGSNTGELFF. The CDR3 DNA is TGTGCCAGCAGTTTTTGGGGTTCTAACACCGGGGAGCTGTTTTTT.

The chain employs TRBV6-5 and TRBJ2-1; 8 nucleotides match TRBD1. The junction had 5 bases not matched to a gene; V was cut back by 6 bases and J by 4 bases. Looked up from germline, CDR1 is MNHEY and CDR2 is SVGAGI. CDR3 length: 14 amino acids. CDR3 coding DNA: TGTGCCAGCAGCCGGACAGGGTCGTACAATGAGCAGTTCTTC. Protein sequence: CASSRTGSYNEQFF.

V gene TRBV20-1 combines with J gene TRBJ2-3; D call uncertain. The V gene's germline CDR1 is DFQATT and CDR2 SNEGSKA (reference sequence). The CDR3 covers 11 residues. V lost 4 bases and J 4 bases, leaving 6 bases between the germline ends. The CDR3 region is CSAILPDTQYF. DNA for the CDR3: TGCAGTGCTATACTCCCAGATACGCAGTATTTT.

The gene calls are TRBV9 and TRBJ2-2; 10 bases are shared with TRBD2. The germline V gene encodes CDR1 SGDLS and CDR2 YYNGEE. V gave up 4 bases and J gave up 5 bases; unmatched junction bases: 5. This CDR3 spans 15 amino acids. The CDR3 DNA follows: TGTGCCAGCAGCCGATCGACTAGCGGGACCGGGGAGCTGTTTTTT. It specifies CASSRSTSGTGELFF.

The V and J genes are TRBV11-2 and TRBJ2-3; D might be TRBD2 (5 bases). Trimming took 0 bases from V and 11 from J, leaving 15 bases between them. The CDR3 contains 14 residues. Germline CDR1 is SGHAT and CDR2 is FQNNGV. In DNA form, the CDR3 reads TGTGCCAGCAGCTTAGATGGGTCCCGAGCGGAGCAGTATTTT. It specifies CASSLDGSRAEQYF.

This clone showed up just once. V and J are TRBV27 and TRBJ1-1; tentatively, D is TRBD1 (5 bases). Germline lookup yields CDR1 MNHEY and CDR2 SMNVEV (reference sequence). Trimming pared 6 bases from V and 2 bases from J, leaving 16 bases between. This CDR3 is 15 amino acids long. The CDR3 region is CASSDHMRGNTEAFF. CDR3 DNA: TGTGCCAGCAGCGACCATATGCGGGGCAACACTGAAGCTTTCTTT.

This chain links TRBV5-1 with TRBJ2-1, with unresolved D. The CDR3 totals 13 residues. Germline lookup yields CDR1 SGHRS and CDR2 YFSETQ. V was shortened by 0 bases and J by 14 bases, with 15 bases between the two germline ends. The CDR3 loop reads CASSLGRAMDEFF. As DNA, the CDR3 is TGCGCCAGCAGCTTGGGACGGGCAATGGATGAGTTCTTC.

The genes are TRBV6-5 and TRBJ2-7; no definite D call. CDR1 and CDR2 (germline): MNHEY, SVGAGI. Trimming pared 6 bases from V and 4 bases from J, leaving 16 bases between. This CDR3 spans 14 amino acids. CDR3 nucleotides: TGTGCCAGCAGACCCGGAACCCTAGGTTACGAGCAGTACTTC. Translated: CASRPGTLGYEQYF.

The chain uses TRBV18 and TRBJ1-1; unclear D gene. The CDR3 loop spans 15 amino acids. Germline V lookup: CDR1 KGHSH, CDR2 LQKENI. The V end was cut by 0 bases, the J end by 2 bases, with 10 bases between. The CDR3 coding sequence is TGTGCCAGCTCACCACCCGGCAGCTTTAACACTGAAGCTTTCTTT. Translating gives CASSPPGSFNTEAFF.

J is TRBJ2-2 and V is TRBV7-6; 9 positions agree with TRBD2. V lost 4 bases, J lost 2 bases, and 2 bases stayed unmatched. Germline CDR1 reads SGHVS; CDR2 reads FNYEAQ. This CDR3 contains 15 residues. The CDR3 sequence: CASSSGLANTGELFF. The CDR3 nucleotides are TGTGCCAGCAGCTCGGGACTAGCCAACACCGGGGAGCTGTTTTTT.

The chain joins TRBV5-1 to TRBJ1-3; TRBD1 aligns across 9 bases. Germline CDR1 reads SGHRS; CDR2 reads YFSETQ. CDR3 length: 14 residues. J was trimmed by 6 bases and V by 0 bases; bases with no gene match: 1. In DNA form, the CDR3 reads TGCGCCAGCAGCTTGGGGACAGGGGTAAACACCATATATTTT. Its protein is CASSLGTGVNTIYF.

V usage is TRBV18 and J usage is TRBJ1-4, with TRBD1 matching over 10 bases. Germline CDR1 is KGHSH and CDR2 is LQKENI. After removal of 3 bases from V and 7 bases from J, the junction contained 8 bases not matched to a gene. CDR3 length: 16 amino acids. The CDR3 nucleotides read TGTGCCAGCTCACCCCGGACAGGGGGTGTCAGTGAAAAACTGTTTTTT. Its translation is CASSPRTGGVSEKLFF.

J is TRBJ1-2 and V is TRBV11-2, with D tentatively TRBD1 (5 bases). V dropped 2 bases and J dropped 1 base, with 11 bases sitting between them. The CDR3 is made up of 15 amino acids. Germline V gene lookup returns CDR1 SGHAT and CDR2 FQNNGV. This chain's CDR3 is CASSLWGNNNYGYTF. DNA of the CDR3: TGTGCCAGCAGCTTATGGGGGAATAATAACTATGGCTACACCTTC.

This chain uses TRBV5-4 with TRBJ1-4; D is ambiguous. Germline lookup yields CDR1 SGHNT and CDR2 YYREEE (reference sequence). This CDR3 is built from 15 residues. Trimming took 0 bases from V and 8 from J, leaving 14 bases between them. The CDR3 DNA follows: TGTGCCAGCAGCTTGGCCGGCCGTCAGGAAGAAAAACTGTTTTTT. Its protein is CASSLAGRQEEKLFF.

The count of this clone is one. V gene TRBV7-9 combines with J gene TRBJ2-1; D possibly corresponds to TRBD2 (6 bases). From germline, CDR1 is SEHNR and CDR2 FQNEAQ (reference sequence). This CDR3 is built from 16 residues. V dropped 0 bases and J dropped 12 bases, with 21 bases sitting between them. CDR3 bases: TGTGCCAGCAGCTTAGCTTTGGCAGGCCCGATCGGGGGGCAGTTCTTC. Its protein product is CASSLALAGPIGGQFF. Variable domain in full (rest from reference TRBV7-9 and TRBJ2-1): DTGVSQNPRHKITKRGQNVTFRCDPISEHNRLYWYRQTLGQGPEFLTYFQNEAQLEKSRLLSDRFSAERPKGSFSTLEIQRTEQGDSAMYLCASSLALAGPIGGQFFGPGTRLTVL.

This sequence joins TRBV9 and TRBJ1-4; 10 bases agree with TRBD1. CDR1 and CDR2 (germline): SGDLS, YYNGEE. The ends lost 4 bases at V and 4 bases at J; junction bases unmatched: 4. This CDR3 region has 15 residues. The CDR3 loop is CASSTRTGGNEKLFF. CDR3 bases: TGTGCCAGCAGCACTCGGACAGGGGGTAATGAAAAACTGTTTTTT.

This clone was recorded only once. The rearrangement uses TRBV28 and TRBJ1-2; D is possibly TRBD1 (5 bases). The CDR3 has 13 residues. Germline V lookup: CDR1 MDHEN, CDR2 SYDVKM. Trimming cost V 7 bases and J 2 bases, with 11 bases left between them. This chain's CDR3 is CASTGTPNYGYTF. DNA for the CDR3: TGTGCCAGCACAGGGACCCCCAACTATGGCTACACCTTC.

This rearrangement joins TRBV5-1 to TRBJ2-3, with a possible D match to TRBD2 (5 bases). Germline V lookup: CDR1 SGHRS, CDR2 YFSETQ. V shed 4 bases and J shed 4 bases, with 13 bases lying between them. The CDR3 runs to 14 residues. The DNA of the CDR3 is TGCGCCAGCAGCATCGTCCCCGGGGCAGATACGCAGTATTTT. Protein sequence: CASSIVPGADTQYF.

This chain connects TRBV6-5 to TRBJ1-4, with a tentative D call TRBD1 (5 bases). V shed 2 bases and J shed 7 bases, with 11 bases lying between them. CDR3 length equals 14 residues. CDR1 is MNHEY and CDR2 is SVGAGI in the germline V gene. In DNA form, the CDR3 reads TGTGCCAGCAGTTACGGGAGGGGAGGTGAAAAACTGTTTTTT. Residues: CASSYGRGGEKLFF.

The V gene is TRBV28, the J gene TRBJ1-2, with 10 positions matching TRBD1. The trim removed 5 bases at V and 5 bases at J, leaving 8 bases unmatched. The CDR3 is made up of 15 amino acids. Per the germline V gene, CDR1 is MDHEN and CDR2 is SYDVKM. CDR3 sequence reads: CASSGSGTGEYGYTF. The CDR3 DNA reads TGTGCCAGCAGTGGATCCGGGACAGGGGAATATGGCTACACCTTC.

This sequence joins TRBV6-6 and TRBJ1-1, with a possible D match to TRBD1 (5 bases). CDR1 and CDR2 from the germline V gene are MNHNY and SVGAGI (reference sequence). CDR3 length: 16 residues. V gave up 4 bases and J gave up 5 bases, with 20 bases separating them. In nucleotides, the CDR3 is TGTGCCAGCAGTTCCCAGGGCCCAAGCTTTAAGACTGAAGCTTTCTTT. Translation gives CASSSQGPSFKTEAFF.

CDR3 protein: CASSPLNGQGENGYTF. DNA of the CDR3: TGTGCCAGCTCACCACTAAACGGACAGGGGGAAAATGGCTACACCTTC. The V call is TRBV18, the J call TRBJ1-2; 10 nucleotides match TRBD1. The V segment lost 1 base and the J segment 6 bases; nucleotides outside the gene matches: 8. Germline values: CDR1 KGHSH, CDR2 LQKENI. There are 16 residues in the CDR3.